This T cell receptor (beta chain) is from a study of blood T cell repertoires in COVID-19. This CDR3 has 15 amino acids. V lost 4 bases and J lost 5, with 18 bases in between. Per germline, CDR1 SGHRS and CDR2 YFSETQ. Participant reports of clinical history set cohort assignment. Assay used: immunoSEQ multiplex PCR; TCRdb lists only in-frame clones, some missing. The sample shows some 190,000 clones, 80% of them seen only once. This receptor was obtained from a man aged 55 to 69 who had been exposed to COVID-19. Sequences were obtained from PBMCs or T cells enriched from blood (not recorded which). This chain joins TRBV5-1 and TRBJ1-1; tentatively, D is TRBD1 (5 bases). The CDR3 loop is CASSLGGAPRTEAFF. Written as DNA, the CDR3 is TGCGCCAGCAGCCTGGGCGGGGCGCCGAGGACTGAAGCTTTCTTT. Together with reference TRBV5-1 and TRBJ1-1, the CDR3 gives the full variable domain: KAGVTQTPRYLIKTRGQQVTLSCSPISGHRSVSWYQQTPGQGLQFLFEYFSETQRNKGNFPGRFSGRQFSNSRSEMNVSTLELGDSALYLCASSLGGAPRTEAFFGQGTRLTVV.